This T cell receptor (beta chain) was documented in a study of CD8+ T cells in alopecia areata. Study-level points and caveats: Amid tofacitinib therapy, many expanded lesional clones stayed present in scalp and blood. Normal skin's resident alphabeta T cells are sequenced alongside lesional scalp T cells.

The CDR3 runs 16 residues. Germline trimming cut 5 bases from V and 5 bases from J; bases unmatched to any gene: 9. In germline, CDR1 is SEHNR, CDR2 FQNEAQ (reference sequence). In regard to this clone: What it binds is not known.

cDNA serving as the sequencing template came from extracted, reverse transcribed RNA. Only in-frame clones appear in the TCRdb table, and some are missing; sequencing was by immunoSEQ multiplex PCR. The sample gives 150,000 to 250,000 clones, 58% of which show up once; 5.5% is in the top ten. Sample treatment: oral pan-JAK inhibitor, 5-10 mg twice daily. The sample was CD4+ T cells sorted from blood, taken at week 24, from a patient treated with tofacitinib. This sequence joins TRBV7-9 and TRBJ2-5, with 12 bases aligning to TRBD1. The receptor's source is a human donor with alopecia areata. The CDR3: CASSRSGTGGVETQYF. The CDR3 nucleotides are TGTGCCAGCAGCAGGTCCGGGACAGGGGGCGTTGAGACCCAGTACTTC.